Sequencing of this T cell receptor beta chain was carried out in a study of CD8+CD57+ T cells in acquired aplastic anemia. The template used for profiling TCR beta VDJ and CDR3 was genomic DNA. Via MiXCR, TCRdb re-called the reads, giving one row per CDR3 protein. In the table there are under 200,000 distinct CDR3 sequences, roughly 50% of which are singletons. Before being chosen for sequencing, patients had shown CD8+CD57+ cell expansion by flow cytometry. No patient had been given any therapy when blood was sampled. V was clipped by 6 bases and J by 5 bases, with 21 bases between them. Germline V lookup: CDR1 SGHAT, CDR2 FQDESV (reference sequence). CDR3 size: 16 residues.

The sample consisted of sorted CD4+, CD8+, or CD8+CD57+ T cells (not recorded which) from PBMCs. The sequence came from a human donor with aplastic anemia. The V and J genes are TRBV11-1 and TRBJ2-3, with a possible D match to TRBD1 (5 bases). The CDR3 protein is CASSARGWRALDTQYF. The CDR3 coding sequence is TGTGCCAGCAGTGCTAGGGGATGGAGAGCTTTAGATACGCAGTATTTT. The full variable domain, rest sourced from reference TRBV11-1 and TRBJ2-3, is EAEVAQSPRYKITEKSQAVAFWCDPISGHATLYWYRQILGQGPELLVQFQDESVVDDSQLPKDRFSAERLKGVDSTLKIQPAELGDSAMYLCASSARGWRALDTQYFGPGTRLTVL.